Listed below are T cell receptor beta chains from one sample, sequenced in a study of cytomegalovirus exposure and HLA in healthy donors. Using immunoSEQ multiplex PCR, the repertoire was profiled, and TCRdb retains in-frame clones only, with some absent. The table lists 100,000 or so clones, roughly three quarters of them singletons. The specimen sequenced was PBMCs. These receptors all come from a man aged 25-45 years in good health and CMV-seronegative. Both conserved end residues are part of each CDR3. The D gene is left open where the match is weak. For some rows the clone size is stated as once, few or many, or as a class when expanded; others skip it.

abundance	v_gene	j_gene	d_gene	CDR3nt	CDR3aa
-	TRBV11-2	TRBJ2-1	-	TGTGCCAGCAGCCCCCAGGGTGGCCAGCGTGAGCAGTTCTTC	CASSPQGGQREQFF
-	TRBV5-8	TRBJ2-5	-	TGTGCCAGCAGCCCACAGGGACGCGGTGGAGAGACCCAGTACTTC	CASSPQGRGGETQYF
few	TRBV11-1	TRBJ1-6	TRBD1	TGTGCCAGCAGCTTAGGGGACAGGAATTCACCCCTCCACTTT	CASSLGDRNSPLHF
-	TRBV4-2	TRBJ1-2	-	TGTGCCAGCAGCCAAGGGGGCGACGCTGGCTACACCTTC	CASSQGGDAGYTF
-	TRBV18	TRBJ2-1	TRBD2	TGTGCCAGCTCACCAAGGAGACTAGCGGGGGTAGCAGGCAACAATGAGCAGTTCTTC	CASSPRRLAGVAGNNEQFF
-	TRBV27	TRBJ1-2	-	TGTGCCAGCAGTTTTGTAGGAGGGCCCGGCTACACCTTC	CASSFVGGPGYTF
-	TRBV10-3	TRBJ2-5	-	TGTGCCACGGGGGGCTCAGAGACCCAGTACTTC	CATGGSETQYF
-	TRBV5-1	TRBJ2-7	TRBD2	TGCGCCAGCAGCTTGGCCGGGACTAGCGGGAGGATGCCCTACGAGCAGTACTTC	CASSLAGTSGRMPYEQYF
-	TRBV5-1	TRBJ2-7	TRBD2	TGCGCCAGCAGCTTGACTAGCGGGCTAAATTACGAGCAGTACTTC	CASSLTSGLNYEQYF
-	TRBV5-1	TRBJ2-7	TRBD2	TGCGCCAGCAGCTACTACCCCGGGACTAGCGGGAGTAGGACCTACGAGCAGTACTTC	CASSYYPGTSGSRTYEQYF
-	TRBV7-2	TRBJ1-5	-	TGTGCCAGCAGCTTAAATGGTCACGGGCAGCCCCAGCATTTT	CASSLNGHGQPQHF
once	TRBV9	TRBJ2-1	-	TGTGCCAGCAGCGTGGGCCATTTTGGAGGTGAGCAGTTCTTC	CASSVGHFGGEQFF
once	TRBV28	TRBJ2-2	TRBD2	TGTGCCAGCAACCCGACTAGCGTGAACACCGGGGAGCTGTTTTTT	CASNPTSVNTGELFF
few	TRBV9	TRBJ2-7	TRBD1	TGTGCCAGCAGCGGGGACAGGGGGCCCGAGCAGTACTTC	CASSGDRGPEQYF
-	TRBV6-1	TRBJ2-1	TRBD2	TGTGCCAGCAGTGCGTATGCGGGGGGCAATGAGCAGTTCTTC	CASSAYAGGNEQFF
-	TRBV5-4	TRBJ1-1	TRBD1	TGTGCCAGCAGCTTTGGGGACAGGGGCACTGAAGCTTTCTTT	CASSFGDRGTEAFF
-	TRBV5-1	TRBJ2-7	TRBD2	TGCGCCAGCAGCCCCCAAAAGGGAGGGCCTACTGGCGAGCAGTACTTC	CASSPQKGGPTGEQYF
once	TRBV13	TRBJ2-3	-	TGTGCCAGCAGCCTCGGGAGAGCGGATACGCAGTATTTT	CASSLGRADTQYF
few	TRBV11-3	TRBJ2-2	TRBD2	TGTGCCAGCAGCTCAAGCTCACTAGCGGGAGCTAACACCGGGGAGCTGTTTTTT	CASSSSSLAGANTGELFF
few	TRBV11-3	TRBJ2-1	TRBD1	TGTGCCAGCAGCTCCGGGACAGGGGGTCGTGAGCAGTTCTTC	CASSSGTGGREQFF
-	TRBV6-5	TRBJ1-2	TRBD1	TGTGCCAGCAGGTGGACAGGGTCTGGGGGCTATGGCTACACCTTC	CASRWTGSGGYGYTF
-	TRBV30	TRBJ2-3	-	TGTGCCTGGAGTGTAAAGGGGCAAGGCGGAGATACGCAGTATTTT	CAWSVKGQGGDTQYF
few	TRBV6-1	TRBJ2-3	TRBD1	TGTGCCAGCAGTGAAGTTTTAGGGGGCGTCGATACGCAGTATTTT	CASSEVLGGVDTQYF
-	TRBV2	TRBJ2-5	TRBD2	TGTGCCAGCAGGATACTAGCGGGAAAGGAGACCCAGTACTTC	CASRILAGKETQYF
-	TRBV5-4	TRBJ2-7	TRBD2	TGTGCCAGCAGCCCCGGACTAGCGGGAGTCGGCGAGCAGTACTTC	CASSPGLAGVGEQYF
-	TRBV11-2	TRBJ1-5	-	TGTGCCAGCAGCTTGAGGGCTGACAATCAGCCCCAGCATTTT	CASSLRADNQPQHF
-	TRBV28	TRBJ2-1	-	TGTGCCAGCAGTTTATCTATTTACACAGGGCGTGAGCAGTTCTTC	CASSLSIYTGREQFF
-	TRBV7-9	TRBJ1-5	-	TGTGCCAGCAGCTTGGGGGGGGCTAGGAGCAATCAGCCCCAGCATTTT	CASSLGGARSNQPQHF
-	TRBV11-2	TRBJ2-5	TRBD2	TGTGCCAGCAGCTCTCGACTAGCGGGGATCCAAGAGACCCAGTACTTC	CASSSRLAGIQETQYF
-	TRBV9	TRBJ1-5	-	TGTGCCAGCAGCGTAGGGGTACAGATTAATCAGCCCCAGCATTTT	CASSVGVQINQPQHF
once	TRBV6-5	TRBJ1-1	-	TGTGCCAGCAGCGCCACTGGACCGAAGGGGGCTTTCTTT	CASSATGPKGAFF
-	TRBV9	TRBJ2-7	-	TGTGCCAGCAGCGTAGGGCAGGGCCCCTACGAGCAGTACTTC	CASSVGQGPYEQYF
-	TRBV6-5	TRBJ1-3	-	TGTGCCAGCAGTTACGACAGGAGCTCTGGAAACACCATATATTTT	CASSYDRSSGNTIYF
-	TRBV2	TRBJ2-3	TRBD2	TGTGCCAGCAGTCGAGGACTAGCGGGACAGACAGATACGCAGTATTTT	CASSRGLAGQTDTQYF
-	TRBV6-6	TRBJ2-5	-	TGTGCCAGCAGTTACTCAAACAGTGGAGAGACCCAGTACTTC	CASSYSNSGETQYF
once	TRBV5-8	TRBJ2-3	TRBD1	TGTGCCAGCAGCTTCAGAAGGGGGCGGGCAGATACGCAGTATTTT	CASSFRRGRADTQYF
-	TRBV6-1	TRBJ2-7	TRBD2	TGTGCCAGCAGTGGTCCGGGGACTAGCGTCTTTGCCTTCGATTACGAGCAGTACTTC	CASSGPGTSVFAFDYEQYF
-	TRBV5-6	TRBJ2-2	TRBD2	TGTGCCAGCAGCTCCGGATTAGCGGGAGGGGACACCGGGGAGCTGTTTTTT	CASSSGLAGGDTGELFF
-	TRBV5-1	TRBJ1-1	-	TGCGCCAGCAGCACAGGGTCAGGGCCTACTGAAGCTTTCTTT	CASSTGSGPTEAFF
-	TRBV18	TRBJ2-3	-	TGTGCCAGCTCATCCCGGACTAACTCGCTCTTTAGCACGGGCACAGATACGCAGTATTTT	CASSSRTNSLFSTGTDTQYF
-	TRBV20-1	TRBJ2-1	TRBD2	TGCAGTGCGGGGGACTATCATGAGCAGTTCTTC	CSAGDYHEQFF
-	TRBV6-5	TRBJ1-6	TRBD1	TGTGCCAGCAGTTACGGACAGGGGGTTGCGCCCCTCCACTTT	CASSYGQGVAPLHF
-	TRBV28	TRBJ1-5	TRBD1	TGTGCCAGCAGTTTGGGACAGGGAGGCAATCAGCCCCAGCATTTT	CASSLGQGGNQPQHF
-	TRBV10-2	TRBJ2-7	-	TGCGCCAGCAGTGAGTATCGCGAGCAGTACTTC	CASSEYREQYF
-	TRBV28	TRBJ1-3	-	TGTGCCAGCAGCTACAGGGGAAACACCATATATTTT	CASSYRGNTIYF
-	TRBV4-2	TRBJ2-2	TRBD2	TGTGCCAGCAGCCAAGTCGGTTTAGCGGGAGCGGCCCAATTCACCGGGGAGCTGTTTTTT	CASSQVGLAGAAQFTGELFF
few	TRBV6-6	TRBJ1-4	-	TGTGCCAGCAGTTATGGACAGCCTAATGAAAAACTGTTTTTT	CASSYGQPNEKLFF
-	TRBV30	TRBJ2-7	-	TGTGCCTGGAGTACTGGACAATTAAAACCCCACGAGCAGTACTTC	CAWSTGQLKPHEQYF
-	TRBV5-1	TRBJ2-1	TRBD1	TGCGCCAGCAGCACCGGACAGGGGCCGCGTTTAGCCCCCTCCTACAATGAGCAGTTCTTC	CASSTGQGPRLAPSYNEQFF